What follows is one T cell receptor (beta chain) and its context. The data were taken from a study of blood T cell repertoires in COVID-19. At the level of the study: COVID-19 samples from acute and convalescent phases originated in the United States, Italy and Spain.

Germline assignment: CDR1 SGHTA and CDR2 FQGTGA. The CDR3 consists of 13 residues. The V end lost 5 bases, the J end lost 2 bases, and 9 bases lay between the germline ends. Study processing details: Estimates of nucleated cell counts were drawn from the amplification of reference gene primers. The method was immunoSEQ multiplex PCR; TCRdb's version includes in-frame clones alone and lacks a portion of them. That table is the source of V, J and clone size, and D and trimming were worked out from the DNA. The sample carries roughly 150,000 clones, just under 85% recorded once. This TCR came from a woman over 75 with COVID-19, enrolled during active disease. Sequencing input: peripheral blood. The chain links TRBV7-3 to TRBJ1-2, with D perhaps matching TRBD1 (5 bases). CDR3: CASSPDTNYGYTF. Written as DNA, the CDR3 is TGTGCCAGCAGCCCGGACACAAACTATGGCTACACCTTC.